This T cell receptor beta chain comes out of a study of tumor-infiltrating lymphocytes in primary liver carcinoma. Study-wide background: There were tumors of stage T1-T3 N0M0, each 4.2 to 10 cm across. Notes on the study in general: The 250 largest clones made up significantly more of tumor than blood repertoires (p = 0.039).

Synthesis of TCR beta cDNA was carried out from approximately 470 ng total RNA with a constant-region primer. ARM-PCR was slightly modified, and three nested multiplex PCR rounds with it gave rise to the TCR beta libraries. It was with TRBV1-TRBV30 forward primers and a C-beta reverse primer that the first two PCR rounds were run, at around 11 cycles each. One entry per CDR3 protein, called by TCRdb with MiXCR from the multiplex PCR reads. This table holds hundreds of thousands of distinct CDR3 sequences, about 50% found once. Unsorted whole blood supplied the blood RNA, and germline DNA was isolated too. The V end lost 10 bases, the J end lost 5 bases, and 17 bases lay between the germline ends. The CDR3 has 14 amino acids. As to this clonotype: Its matching antigen is unknown. This may come from a read error, since a much larger clone is one base off.

The sequenced sample was peripheral blood. The chain uses TRBV12-3 or TRBV12-4 and TRBJ2-2; TRBD2 might be the D (8 bases). The sequence derives from a woman aged 25 to 39 with primary liver carcinoma and hepatitis B virus infection. This CDR3 is CANRGLVGTGELFF. In DNA form, the CDR3 reads TGTGCCAACAGGGGACTAGTCGGTACCGGGGAGCTGTTTTTT.